This T cell receptor (beta chain) came from a study of tumor-infiltrating lymphocytes in primary liver carcinoma. Study information: Primary liver carcinoma, confirmed by histopathology, was surgically resected.

Concerning this clonotype itself: Its antigen is not identified. The junction departs from germline at one end; a sequencing error may be responsible.

In addition to blood RNA drawn from unsorted whole blood, germline DNA was extracted. A primer in the constant region served to generate TCR beta cDNA from roughly 450 ng of total RNA. Nested multiplex PCR, run for three rounds with slightly modified ARM-PCR, yielded TCR beta libraries. Use of TRBV1-TRBV30 forward primers with a C-beta reverse primer characterized the first two PCR rounds, which lasted nine to eleven cycles each. MiXCR, applied by TCRdb to the multiplex PCR reads, yields one record per CDR3 protein. This table has about 310,000 distinct CDR3 sequences, almost 60% appearing once. Germline-derived CDR1 and CDR2 are LGHNT and FRNRAP. The CDR3 length is 14 residues. Broader study findings: A significantly higher top-250-clone fraction was found in tumors than in blood (p = 0.039).

This receptor was identified in a woman aged 25 to 39 with primary liver carcinoma and hepatitis B virus infection. The sequenced sample was peripheral blood. J is TRBJ2-2 and V is TRBV12-5; TRBD1 or TRBD2 may be the D gene (5 bases each). In DNA form, the CDR3 reads TGTGTTAGTGTACGGGGCGATTGCACCGGGGAACTGTTTTTT. Amino acid sequence: CVSVRGDCTGELFF.